This is a list of T cell receptor beta chains from one sample in a study of blood T cell repertoires in COVID-19. TCRdb keeps only in-frame clones here, not all; method: immunoSEQ multiplex PCR. The repertoire includes roughly 300,000 clones, around 81% of them detected once, and roughly 2.9% sits in the top ten. What was sequenced was peripheral blood. The receptors shown here come from a woman aged 55-75 years with active or convalescent COVID-19. Both conserved end residues are part of each CDR3. The D gene is left open where the match is weak. Clone size appears in some rows only: once, few, many, or a class for an expanded clone.

V gene	D gene	clone size	J gene	CDR3 DNA	CDR3 protein
TRBV5-8	NA	NA	TRBJ1-1	TGTGCCAGCAGCTCGAGGGGACTTAAGAACACTGAAGCTTTCTTT	CASSSRGLKNTEAFF
TRBV18	NA	NA	TRBJ1-2	TGTGCCAGCTCACCACAGGGGAAAGGCTACACCTTC	CASSPQGKGYTF
TRBV18	TRBD1	NA	TRBJ1-1	TGTGCCAGCTCACCAATGGACAGGTTCGACACTGAAGCTTTCTTT	CASSPMDRFDTEAFF
TRBV12-3/TRBV12-4	NA	NA	TRBJ2-7	TGTGCCAGTTCTTCGACTCCGGCCGAGCAGTACTTC	CASSSTPAEQYF
TRBV12-3/TRBV12-4	TRBD1	NA	TRBJ1-1	TGTGCCAGCAGTTTAGCGCAAGGGGGCAGGGCTTTCTTT	CASSLAQGGRAFF
TRBV12-3/TRBV12-4	TRBD1	NA	TRBJ2-2	TGTGCCAGCGTACAGGGGCCCGGGGAGCTGTTTTTT	CASVQGPGELFF
TRBV12-3/TRBV12-4	NA	NA	TRBJ1-1	TGTGCCAGCAGTTTCGGAGTCGGGACTGAAGCTTTCTTT	CASSFGVGTEAFF
TRBV25-1	TRBD1	NA	TRBJ2-1	TGTGCCAGCAGTGAATCCCACCAGGGGGTGGTTGAGCAGTTCTTC	CASSESHQGVVEQFF
TRBV10-3	TRBD2	NA	TRBJ2-2	TGTGCCATCAGTGGGAGCGGGGGGATCAACACCGGGGAGCTGTTTTTT	CAISGSGGINTGELFF
TRBV19	TRBD1	NA	TRBJ1-2	TGTGCCAGTAGTACGGGACAGGTCCCGGGTGGCTACACCTTC	CASSTGQVPGGYTF
TRBV28	TRBD1	NA	TRBJ1-2	TGTGCCAGCAGTTTCCCGACAGGGGACTATGGCTACACCTTC	CASSFPTGDYGYTF
TRBV7-9	TRBD2	NA	TRBJ2-1	TGTGCCAGCAGCCGGGGACTCGCGGGGGGGCAGGGGCAGTTCTTC	CASSRGLAGGQGQFF
TRBV3-1/TRBV3-2	TRBD1	NA	TRBJ2-3	TGTGCCAGCAGCCAAGACTTACAGGGGGGCACAGATACGCAGTATTTT	CASSQDLQGGTDTQYF
TRBV30	TRBD2	NA	TRBJ2-3	TGTGCCTTATCCCTTGGGCGGGGGGGCTCAGATACGCAGTATTTT	CALSLGRGGSDTQYF
TRBV29-1	NA	NA	TRBJ1-1	TGCAGCGTTGCTAGTGGTCAGAGTACTGAAGCTTTCTTT	CSVASGQSTEAFF
TRBV30	NA	NA	TRBJ2-1	TGTGCCTGGAGCTTCCAGTACAATGAGCAGTTCTTC	CAWSFQYNEQFF
TRBV12-3/TRBV12-4	NA	few	TRBJ2-1	TGTGCCAGCAGCCGCTTGAGTGAGCAGTTCTTC	CASSRLSEQFF
TRBV15	NA	NA	TRBJ1-5	TGTGCCACCAGCAGAGATTTGGCAGTTAGCAATCAGCCCCAGCATTTT	CATSRDLAVSNQPQHF
TRBV3-1/TRBV3-2	NA	NA	TRBJ2-5	TGTGCCAGCAGCCGGGATAGCGGCGCCCAAGAGACCCAGTACTTC	CASSRDSGAQETQYF
TRBV6-5	TRBD1	NA	TRBJ1-2	TGTGCCAGCAGCTGGACAGGGCTCAGTGGCTACACCTTC	CASSWTGLSGYTF
TRBV19	TRBD2	few	TRBJ2-3	TGTGCCAGTAGTTCCTGGTTGCGGGGGGGGGCCACAGATACGCAGTATTTT	CASSSWLRGGATDTQYF